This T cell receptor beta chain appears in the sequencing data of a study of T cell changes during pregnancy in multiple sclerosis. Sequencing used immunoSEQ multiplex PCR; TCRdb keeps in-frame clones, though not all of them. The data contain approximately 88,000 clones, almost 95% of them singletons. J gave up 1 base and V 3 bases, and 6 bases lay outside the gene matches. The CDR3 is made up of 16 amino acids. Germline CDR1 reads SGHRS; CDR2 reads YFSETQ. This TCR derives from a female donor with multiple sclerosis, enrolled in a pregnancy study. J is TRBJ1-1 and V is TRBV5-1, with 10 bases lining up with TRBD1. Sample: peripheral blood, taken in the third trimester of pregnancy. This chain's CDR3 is CASSSTGGLGNTEAFF. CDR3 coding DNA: TGCGCCAGCAGCTCGACAGGGGGCTTGGGGAACACTGAAGCTTTCTTT.